This T cell receptor beta chain was profiled in a study of T and B cells in COVID-19 patients. Study in general: COVID-19 patients gave peripheral blood either during active infection or after recovery. The recovered cohort's median age was approximately 34 years, versus approximately 63 years in active infection.

This CDR3 comprises 10 residues. V lost 8 bases to trimming and J lost 4 bases, with 6 bases between them. The germline CDR1 and CDR2 sequences are MDHEN and SYDVKM. TRB rearrangements were amplified by multiplex PCR with BIOMED2 TRB-A/B primers. TCRdb re-analysed the multiplex PCR reads in MiXCR, keeping a single row per CDR3 protein. The sample lists 20,000 to 30,000 distinct CDR3 sequences, 30% to 35% occurring once. From blood, about 240-550 ng of genomic DNA served as TRB template. The V call is TRBV28, the J call TRBJ2-7; D unresolved. This clonotype was obtained from a human donor who had recovered from COVID-19. Sequenced sample: blood. The CDR3, as DNA: TGTGCCAGCCAACGTTACGAGCAGTACTTC. Protein sequence: CASQRYEQYF.